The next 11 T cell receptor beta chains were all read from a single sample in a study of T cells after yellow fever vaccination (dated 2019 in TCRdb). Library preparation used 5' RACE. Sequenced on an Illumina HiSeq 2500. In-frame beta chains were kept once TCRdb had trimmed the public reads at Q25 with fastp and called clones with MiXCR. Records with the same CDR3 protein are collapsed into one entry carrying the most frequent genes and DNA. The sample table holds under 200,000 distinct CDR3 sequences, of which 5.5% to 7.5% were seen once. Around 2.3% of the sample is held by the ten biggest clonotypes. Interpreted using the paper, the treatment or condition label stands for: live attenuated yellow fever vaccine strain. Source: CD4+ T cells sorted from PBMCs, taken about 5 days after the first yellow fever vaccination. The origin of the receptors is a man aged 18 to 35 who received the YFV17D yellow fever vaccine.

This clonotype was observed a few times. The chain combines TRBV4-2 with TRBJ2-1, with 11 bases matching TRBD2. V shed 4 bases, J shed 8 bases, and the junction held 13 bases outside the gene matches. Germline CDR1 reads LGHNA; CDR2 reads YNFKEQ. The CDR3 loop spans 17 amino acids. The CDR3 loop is CASSRNAGTSGGDEQFF. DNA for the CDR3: TGTGCCAGCAGCCGTAATGCCGGGACTAGCGGAGGGGATGAGCAGTTCTTC.

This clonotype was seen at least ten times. In DNA form, the CDR3 reads TGTGCCAGCAGAGCCCGACAGTCTAACACCGGGGAGCTGTTTTTT. This sequence encodes CASRARQSNTGELFF. The genes are TRBV12-3 or TRBV12-4 and TRBJ2-2; tentatively, D is TRBD1 (5 bases). Trimming left V 6 bases short and J 2 bases short, with 13 bases between. The CDR3 extends over 15 amino acids.

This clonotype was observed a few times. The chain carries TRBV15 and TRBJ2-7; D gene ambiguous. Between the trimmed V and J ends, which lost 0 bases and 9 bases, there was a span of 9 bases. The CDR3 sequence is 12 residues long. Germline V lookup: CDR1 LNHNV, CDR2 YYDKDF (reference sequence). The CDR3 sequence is CATSRDQGWQYV. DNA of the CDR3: TGTGCCACCAGCAGAGATCAAGGGTGGCAGTACGTC.

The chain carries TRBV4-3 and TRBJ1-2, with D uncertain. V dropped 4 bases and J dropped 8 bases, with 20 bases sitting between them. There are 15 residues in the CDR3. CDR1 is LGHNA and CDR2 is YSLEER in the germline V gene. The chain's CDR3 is CASSPREGFKAGYTF. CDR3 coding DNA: TGCGCCAGCAGCCCGCGAGAGGGTTTCAAGGCGGGCTACACCTTC.

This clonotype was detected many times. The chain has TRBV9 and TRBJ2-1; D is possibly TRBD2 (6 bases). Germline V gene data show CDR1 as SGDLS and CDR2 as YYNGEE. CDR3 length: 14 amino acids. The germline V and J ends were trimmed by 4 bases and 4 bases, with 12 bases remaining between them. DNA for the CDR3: TGTGCCAGCAGCCCCGACGGGGGTTACAATGAGCAGTTCTTC. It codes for CASSPDGGYNEQFF.

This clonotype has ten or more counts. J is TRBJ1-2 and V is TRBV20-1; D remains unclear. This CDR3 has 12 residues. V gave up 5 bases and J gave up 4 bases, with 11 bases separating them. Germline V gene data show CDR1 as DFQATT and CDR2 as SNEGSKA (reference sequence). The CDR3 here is CSAPNGPYGYTF. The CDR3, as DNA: TGCAGTGCTCCAAATGGCCCCTATGGCTACACCTTC.

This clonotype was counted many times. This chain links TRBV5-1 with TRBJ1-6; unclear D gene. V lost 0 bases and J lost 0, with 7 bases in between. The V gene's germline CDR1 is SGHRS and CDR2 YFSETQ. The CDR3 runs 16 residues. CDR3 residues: CASSLGLYSYNSPLHF. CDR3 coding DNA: TGCGCCAGCAGCTTGGGGCTCTACTCCTATAATTCACCCCTCCACTTT. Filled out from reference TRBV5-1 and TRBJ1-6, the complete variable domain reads KAGVTQTPRYLIKTRGQQVTLSCSPISGHRSVSWYQQTPGQGLQFLFEYFSETQRNKGNFPGRFSGRQFSNSRSEMNVSTLELGDSALYLCASSLGLYSYNSPLHFGNGTRLTVT.

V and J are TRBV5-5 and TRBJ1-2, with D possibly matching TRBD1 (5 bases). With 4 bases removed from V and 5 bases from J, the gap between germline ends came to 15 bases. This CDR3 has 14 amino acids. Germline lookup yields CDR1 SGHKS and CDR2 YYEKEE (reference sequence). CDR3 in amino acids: CASSGGGTPYGYTF. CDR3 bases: TGTGCCAGCAGCGGGGGGGGGACCCCTTATGGCTACACCTTC.

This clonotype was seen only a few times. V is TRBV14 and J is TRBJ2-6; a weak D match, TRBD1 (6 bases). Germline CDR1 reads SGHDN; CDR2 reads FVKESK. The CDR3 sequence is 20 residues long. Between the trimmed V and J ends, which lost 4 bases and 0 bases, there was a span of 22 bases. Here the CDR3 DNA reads TGTGCCAGCAGCCTCACTATAGACAGGCGTCATTACTCTGGGGCCAACGTCCTGACTTTC. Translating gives CASSLTIDRRHYSGANVLTF.

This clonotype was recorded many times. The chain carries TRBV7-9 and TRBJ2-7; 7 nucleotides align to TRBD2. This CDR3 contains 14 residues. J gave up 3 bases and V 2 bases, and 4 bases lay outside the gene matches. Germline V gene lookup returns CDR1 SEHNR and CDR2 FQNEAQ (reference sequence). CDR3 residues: CASSLLRGDYEQYF. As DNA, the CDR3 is TGTGCCAGCAGCTTATTACGGGGGGACTACGAGCAGTACTTC.

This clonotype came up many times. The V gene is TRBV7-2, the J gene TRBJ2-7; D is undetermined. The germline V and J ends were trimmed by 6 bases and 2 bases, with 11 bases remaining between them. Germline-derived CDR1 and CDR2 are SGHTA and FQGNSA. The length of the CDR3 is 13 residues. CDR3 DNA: TGTGCCAGCAGAGGTCGGGCACCCTACGAGCAGTACTTC. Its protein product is CASRGRAPYEQYF.